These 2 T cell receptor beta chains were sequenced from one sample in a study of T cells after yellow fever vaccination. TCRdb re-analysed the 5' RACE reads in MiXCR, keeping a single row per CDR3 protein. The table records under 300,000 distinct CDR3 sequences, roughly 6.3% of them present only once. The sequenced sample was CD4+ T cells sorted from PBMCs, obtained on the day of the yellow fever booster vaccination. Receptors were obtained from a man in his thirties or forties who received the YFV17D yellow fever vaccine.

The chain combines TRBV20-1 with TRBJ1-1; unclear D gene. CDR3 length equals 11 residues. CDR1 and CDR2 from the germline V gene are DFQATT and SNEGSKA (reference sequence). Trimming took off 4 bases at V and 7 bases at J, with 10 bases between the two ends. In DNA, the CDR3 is TGCAGTGCTAAACGGGAGCTTGAAGCTTTCTTT. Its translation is CSAKRELEAFF.

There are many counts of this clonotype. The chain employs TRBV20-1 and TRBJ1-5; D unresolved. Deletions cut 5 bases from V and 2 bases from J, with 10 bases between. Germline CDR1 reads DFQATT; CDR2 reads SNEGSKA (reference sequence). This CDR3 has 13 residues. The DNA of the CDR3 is TGCAGTGCTGCCGACGGAGGCAATCAGCCCCAGCATTTT. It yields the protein CSAADGGNQPQHF.